This T cell receptor (beta chain) was documented in a study of human T cells and chemical hapten exposure. CDR1 and CDR2 from the germline V gene are SGHTA and FQGNSA. V lost 2 bases and J lost 0; bases outside the gene matches: 14. The CDR3 totals 19 residues. Specified time point: patch test 3, about 24 weeks after DPC sensitization. Treatment here: therapeutic diphenylcyclopropenone sensitization with weekly scalp DPC. People who gave samples had alopecia, were 18 to 70 years old, and were suitable for DPC. TCRdb re-derived calls from the RACE reads in MiXCR, one entry per CDR3 protein. This repertoire shows approximately 86,000 distinct CDR3 sequences, around 9.9% found once; its top ten account for more than 0.85%.

The clonotype comes from a woman between 25 and 40 years old with alopecia areata. Some clones in this sample may be carry-over from other donors' samples. Sequenced here: whole blood, sampled in connection with sensitization to the hapten diphenylcyclopropenone (DPC). The chain employs TRBV7-2 and TRBJ2-3; 7 bases align to TRBD1. The CDR3 DNA is TGTGCCAGCAGCTTAAGCGTTGTGAGGGGGCGAATTAGCACAGATACGCAGTATTTT. Its translation: CASSLSVVRGRISTDTQYF.